These 10 T cell receptor beta chains were sequenced from one sample in a study of cytomegalovirus exposure and HLA in healthy donors. TCRdb's table, derived via immunoSEQ multiplex PCR, lists solely in-frame clones and lacks some. Of about 280,000 clones listed, about 86% are singletons. The specimen was PBMCs. The receptors originated from a woman between 18 and 29 years old in good health and CMV-seronegative.

The chain carries TRBV18 and TRBJ2-7; D is uncertain. Looked up from germline, CDR1 is KGHSH and CDR2 is LQKENI. This CDR3 has 14 amino acids. V lost 3 bases to trimming and J lost 2 bases, with 11 bases between them. The CDR3 region has the DNA TGTGCCAGCTCACCCAGCGAGTTGGCCTACGAGCAGTACTTC. Protein: CASSPSELAYEQYF.

The rearrangement uses TRBV25-1 and TRBJ2-5; D might be TRBD2 (7 bases). The CDR3 sequence is 14 residues long. V lost 3 bases to trimming and J lost 5 bases, with 13 bases between them. In germline, CDR1 is MGHDK, CDR2 SYGVNS. CDR3 DNA: TGTGCCAGCAGTGAGGGGGGGGCAGGGGAGACCCAGTACTTC. As protein: CASSEGGAGETQYF.

The J gene is TRBJ2-5, the V gene TRBV27, with 7 bases fitting TRBD2. The CDR3 contains 15 residues. Germline CDR1 and CDR2: MNHEY and SMNVEV (reference sequence). V was pared by 5 bases and J by 5 bases, with 11 bases of the junction left unmatched. CDR3 nucleotide sequence: TGTGCCAGCAGTCTACGAGAGGGGAGGGGTGAGACCCAGTACTTC. It is translated as CASSLREGRGETQYF.

The V gene is TRBV5-1, the J gene TRBJ1-1; TRBD1 aligns across 7 bases. This CDR3 is 15 amino acids long. Losses at the gene ends were 1 base for V and 1 base for J; bases not matched to a gene: 4. Germline V gene sequence: CDR1 SGHRS, CDR2 YFSETQ. The chain's CDR3 is CASSLISGGNTEAFF. The CDR3 DNA follows: TGCGCCAGCAGCTTGATTTCAGGGGGGAACACTGAAGCTTTCTTT.

The gene calls are TRBV28 and TRBJ2-5; D uncertain. CDR1 MDHEN and CDR2 SYDVKM come from the germline V gene. V was clipped by 5 bases and J by 4 bases, with 20 bases between them. The CDR3 sequence is 16 residues long. This CDR3 is CASSLVTMPTGETQYF. The DNA for the CDR3 is TGTGCCAGCAGTCTAGTGACGATGCCCACGGGAGAGACCCAGTACTTC.

This clone was counted only a few times. The V and J genes are TRBV25-1 and TRBJ1-2; 8 bases agree with TRBD1. J gave up 0 bases and V 8 bases, and 8 bases lay outside the gene matches. There are 15 residues in the CDR3. Germline CDR1 is MGHDK and CDR2 is SYGVNS. CDR3 in DNA: TGTGCCAGCTCAAGACAGGGGAGGTCTAACTATGGCTACACCTTC. This gives the protein CASSRQGRSNYGYTF.

V gene TRBV10-2 combines with J gene TRBJ2-7, with 11 nucleotides matching TRBD2. The CDR3 covers 16 residues. V gave up 8 bases and J gave up 1 base; unmatched junction bases: 10. Germline CDR1 is WSHSY and CDR2 is SAAADI. The CDR3 spells CASGLAGGYPSYEQYF. In DNA form, the CDR3 reads TGCGCCAGCGGCCTAGCGGGGGGATACCCTTCCTACGAGCAGTACTTC.

This sequence joins TRBV19 and TRBJ1-1; no clear D gene. The CDR3 has 13 amino acids. Germline CDR1 LNHDA, CDR2 SQIVND (reference sequence). V lost 7 bases and J lost 1, with 10 bases in between. The CDR3 spells CASTLTGNTEAFF. For the CDR3, the DNA is TGTGCCAGTACCCTGACGGGGAACACTGAAGCTTTCTTT.

V gene TRBV4-2 combines with J gene TRBJ1-2; 9 positions agree with TRBD1. Germline assignment: CDR1 LGHNA and CDR2 YNFKEQ. The V segment lost 5 bases and the J segment 6 bases; nucleotides outside the gene matches: 10. The CDR3 spans 15 residues. The CDR3: CASSKPGQGDDGYTF. DNA of the CDR3: TGTGCCAGCAGCAAACCGGGACAGGGAGACGATGGCTACACCTTC.

This chain links TRBV6-5 with TRBJ2-1; D remains unclear. CDR3 length equals 12 residues. With 5 bases removed from V and 6 bases from J, the gap between germline ends came to 8 bases. Germline values: CDR1 MNHEY, CDR2 SVGAGI. The CDR3 protein is CASSHPSNEQFF. CDR3 in DNA: TGTGCCAGCAGTCACCCCAGCAATGAGCAGTTCTTC.